The clone carrying this T cell receptor (beta chain) was found many times. The sample belongs to a study of Graves' ophthalmopathy and Graves' hyperthyroidism. The sequenced template was RNA, covering the TCR beta CDR3 region. An opening RT-PCR round employed HTBI primers and preceded a second-round multiplex PCR. TCRdb called the multiplex PCR reads again in MiXCR, with one record for every CDR3 protein. The top ten clones hold roughly 40% of a sample with 200,000 to 250,000 distinct CDR3 sequences, around a fifth of them seen once. This CDR3 is 13 amino acids long. CDR1 and CDR2 from the germline V gene are MNHEY and SVGAGI. With 0 bases removed from V and 13 bases from J, the gap between germline ends came to 12 bases.

Sequenced input: peripheral blood. The rearrangement joins TRBV6-5 to TRBJ2-2; unclear D gene. The TCR was taken from a woman between 45 and 65 years old with Graves' ophthalmopathy. The CDR3 sequence: CASSYSHIQALFF. In nucleotides, the CDR3 is TGTGCCAGCAGTTACTCCCATATTCAAGCGCTGTTTTTT.